This passage covers 19 T cell receptor beta chains from one sample sequenced in a study of glioma-infiltrating T cells after dendritic cell vaccination. Assay: immunoSEQ multiplex PCR; the TCRdb copy retains only in-frame clones and omits some. The table lists about 92,000 clones, 85% to 90% of them singletons. The starting material was blood, obtained before dendritic cell vaccination. These receptors originate from a human donor with glioblastoma.

The chain uses TRBV5-1 and TRBJ2-1; 10 nucleotides line up with TRBD2. J gave up 2 bases and V 6 bases, and 17 bases lay outside the gene matches. The germline V gene has CDR1 SGHRS and CDR2 YFSETQ. CDR3 length equals 19 residues. The CDR3 region is CASTPGASGRIVPYNEQFF. The CDR3 DNA is TGCGCCAGCACCCCCGGGGCTAGCGGGAGAATAGTCCCCTACAATGAGCAGTTCTTC.

The V gene is TRBV7-2, the J gene TRBJ2-3; tentatively, D is TRBD2 (6 bases). CDR1 and CDR2 (germline): SGHTA, FQGNSA. This CDR3 comprises 16 residues. The V end lost 3 bases, the J end lost 0 bases, and 13 bases lay between the germline ends. The CDR3 loop is CASSFPSAPSTDTQYF. The CDR3 region has the DNA TGTGCCAGCAGCTTCCCTAGCGCCCCTAGCACAGATACGCAGTATTTT.

This clone was found many times. This chain connects TRBV6-5 to TRBJ1-1, with TRBD1 as a possible D gene (5 bases). Trimming stripped 0 bases from V and 1 base from J, with 6 bases between. Germline V CDR1 and CDR2: MNHEY, SVGAGI. CDR3 size: 14 residues. CDR3 protein: CASSYSTGNTEAFF. The CDR3 bases are TGTGCCAGCAGTTACTCCACAGGGAACACTGAAGCTTTCTTT.

V usage is TRBV29-1 and J usage is TRBJ1-2; 8 bases agree with TRBD1. The trim removed 6 bases at V and 3 bases at J, leaving 3 bases unmatched. CDR1 and CDR2 from the germline V gene are SQVTM and ANQGSEA. This CDR3 is built from 12 residues. The CDR3 here is CSVGGQDYGYTF. CDR3 in DNA: TGCAGCGTGGGGGGACAGGACTATGGCTACACCTTC.

The chain joins TRBV7-3 to TRBJ2-5, with 7 bases identical to TRBD2. Germline lookup yields CDR1 SGHTA and CDR2 FQGTGA. This CDR3 is 14 amino acids long. V lost 2 bases, J lost 4 bases, and 4 bases stayed unmatched. Written as DNA, the CDR3 is TGTGCCAGCAGCTTATCGGGGGGTTCAGAGACCCAGTACTTC. This codes for CASSLSGGSETQYF.

This clone has a single count. The V gene is TRBV29-1, the J gene TRBJ2-1; 8 nucleotides match TRBD1. V shed 0 bases, J shed 8 bases, and the junction held 6 bases outside the gene matches. Germline CDR1 SQVTM, CDR2 ANQGSEA. The CDR3 is 14 residues long. The CDR3 sequence is CSVEDDRGGDEQFF. CDR3 DNA: TGCAGCGTTGAAGACGACAGGGGTGGCGATGAGCAGTTCTTC.

The sample holds a few counts of this clone. The gene calls are TRBV6-1 and TRBJ2-7, with 11 nucleotides matching TRBD2. Germline V gives CDR1 MNHNS, CDR2 SASEGT. The junction had 7 bases not matched to a gene; V was cut back by 10 bases and J by 2 bases. The length of the CDR3 is 14 residues. For the CDR3, the DNA is TGTGCCACTTATAGCGGGGGGGTACCCTACGAGCAGTACTTC. It yields the protein CATYSGGVPYEQYF.

This clone was counted a single time. This rearrangement joins TRBV4-1 to TRBJ2-5, with TRBD2 matching over 13 bases. V trimming: 2 bases; J trimming: 2 bases; junction bases outside the gene matches: 5. Germline values: CDR1 MGHRA, CDR2 YSYEKL. The CDR3 has 17 residues. The CDR3 DNA is TGCGCCAGCAGCCAAATTGGGACTAGCGGGGCTCAAGAGACCCAGTACTTC. Translated: CASSQIGTSGAQETQYF.

This rearrangement joins TRBV27 to TRBJ1-6, with 7 bases identical to TRBD1. The germline gives CDR1 MNHEY, CDR2 SMNVEV (reference sequence). There are 14 residues in the CDR3. After removal of 3 bases from V and 5 bases from J, the junction contained 1 base not matched to a gene. In DNA, the CDR3 is TGTGCCAGCAGTTTCGGGACAGATAATTCACCCCTCCACTTT. Protein: CASSFGTDNSPLHF.

This sequence joins TRBV7-2 and TRBJ2-1, with D tentatively TRBD1 (5 bases). V dropped 2 bases and J dropped 8 bases, with 16 bases sitting between them. The CDR3 covers 15 residues. The germline gives CDR1 SGHTA, CDR2 FQGNSA. Written as DNA, the CDR3 is TGTGCCAGCAGCTTAATCAGTACAGGCGGCCATGAGCAGTTCTTC. It yields the protein CASSLISTGGHEQFF.

The chain has TRBV11-2 and TRBJ2-7, with 10 bases aligning to TRBD2. Losses at the gene ends were 7 bases for V and 4 bases for J; bases not matched to a gene: 7. The germline gives CDR1 SGHAT, CDR2 FQNNGV. This CDR3 comprises 14 residues. In DNA, the CDR3 is TGTGCCAGCACCGTGGAGCGGGAGGGGTACGAGCAGTACTTC. This codes for CASTVEREGYEQYF.

V is TRBV29-1 and J is TRBJ1-2; possible D gene TRBD1, 6 bases. The germline CDR1 and CDR2 sequences are SQVTM and ANQGSEA. CDR3 length equals 12 residues. V lost 6 bases and J 2 bases, leaving 10 bases between the germline ends. The CDR3 bases are TGCAGCGTAAGGCAGGGGAACTATGGCTACACCTTC. Translated: CSVRQGNYGYTF.

A few counts support this clone. V gene TRBV6-1 combines with J gene TRBJ1-2; a weak D match, TRBD1 (5 bases). CDR1 is MNHNS, CDR2 SASEGT, per germline. V lost 6 bases and J 6 bases, leaving 17 bases between the germline ends. The CDR3 runs 14 residues. The CDR3 nucleotides read TGTGCCAGCAGCCCTGGAAGGGGCACGGATGGCTACACCTTC. Amino acids: CASSPGRGTDGYTF.

The chain employs TRBV19 and TRBJ2-1; 11 nucleotides agree with TRBD1. Per germline, CDR1 LNHDA and CDR2 SQIVND (reference sequence). CDR3 length: 16 amino acids. V shed 7 bases and J 2 bases; nucleotides not matched to a gene: 7. The CDR3 DNA reads TGTGCCAGTACCCCGGAGGACAGGGGGCCCTACAATGAGCAGTTCTTC. Encoded protein: CASTPEDRGPYNEQFF.

The V and J genes are TRBV19 and TRBJ1-2, with 7 bases matching TRBD1. V was pared by 0 bases and J by 7 bases, with 8 bases of the junction left unmatched. CDR3 length equals 15 residues. Germline CDR1 LNHDA, CDR2 SQIVND (reference sequence). The CDR3 loop reads CASSIDQGGQFGYTF. The DNA for the CDR3 is TGTGCCAGTAGTATAGACCAGGGGGGACAGTTTGGCTACACCTTC.

J is TRBJ2-7 and V is TRBV4-1; 10 bases line up with TRBD1. The length of the CDR3 is 17 residues. The ends lost 0 bases at V and 5 bases at J; junction bases unmatched: 10. Germline V CDR1 and CDR2: MGHRA, YSYEKL. For the CDR3, the DNA is TGCGCCAGCAGCCAAGATGTAGATGGGACAGGGGTCGACGAGCAGTACTTC. This gives the protein CASSQDVDGTGVDEQYF.

This chain links TRBV5-1 with TRBJ2-1, with D possibly matching TRBD2 (5 bases). The V gene's germline CDR1 is SGHRS and CDR2 YFSETQ. The V and J ends lost 1 base and 3 bases respectively, with 11 bases between them. The CDR3 runs 15 residues. The CDR3, as DNA: TGCGCCAGCAGCTTGAGCGGCATCCTCTACAATGAGCAGTTCTTC. Protein: CASSLSGILYNEQFF.

The chain carries TRBV27 and TRBJ2-1, with 8 bases matching TRBD2. Germline V gene lookup returns CDR1 MNHEY and CDR2 SMNVEV (reference sequence). V gave up 5 bases and J gave up 9 bases; unmatched junction bases: 6. This CDR3 is built from 13 residues. The chain's CDR3 is CASSPGLGTEQFF. DNA for the CDR3: TGTGCCAGCAGTCCGGGACTAGGGACTGAGCAGTTCTTC.

The V gene is TRBV5-6, the J gene TRBJ2-7; TRBD1 is a possible D gene (6 bases). Per germline, CDR1 SGHDT and CDR2 YYEEEE. The CDR3 length is 15 residues. Trimming cost V 4 bases and J 4 bases, with 18 bases left between them. CDR3: CASSQRRNDRYEQYF. In nucleotides, the CDR3 is TGTGCCAGCAGCCAGAGACGAAACGACAGGTACGAGCAGTACTTC.